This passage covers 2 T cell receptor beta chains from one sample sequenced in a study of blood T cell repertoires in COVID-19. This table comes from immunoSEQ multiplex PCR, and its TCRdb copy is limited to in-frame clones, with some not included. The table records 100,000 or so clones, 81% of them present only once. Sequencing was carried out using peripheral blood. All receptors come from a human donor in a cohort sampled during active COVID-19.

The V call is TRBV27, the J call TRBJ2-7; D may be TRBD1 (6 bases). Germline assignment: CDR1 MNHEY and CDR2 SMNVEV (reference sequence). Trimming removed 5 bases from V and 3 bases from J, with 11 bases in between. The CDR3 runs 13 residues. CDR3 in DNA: TGTGCCAGCAGTCTACAGGGTGGCTACGAGCAGTACTTC. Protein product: CASSLQGGYEQYF.

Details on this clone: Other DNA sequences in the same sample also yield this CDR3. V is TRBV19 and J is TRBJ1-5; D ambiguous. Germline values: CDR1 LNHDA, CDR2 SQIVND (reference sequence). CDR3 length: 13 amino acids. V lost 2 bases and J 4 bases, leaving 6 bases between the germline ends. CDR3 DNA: TGTGCCAGTAGTATAATCGGGAATCAGCCCCAGCATTTT. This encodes CASSIIGNQPQHF.